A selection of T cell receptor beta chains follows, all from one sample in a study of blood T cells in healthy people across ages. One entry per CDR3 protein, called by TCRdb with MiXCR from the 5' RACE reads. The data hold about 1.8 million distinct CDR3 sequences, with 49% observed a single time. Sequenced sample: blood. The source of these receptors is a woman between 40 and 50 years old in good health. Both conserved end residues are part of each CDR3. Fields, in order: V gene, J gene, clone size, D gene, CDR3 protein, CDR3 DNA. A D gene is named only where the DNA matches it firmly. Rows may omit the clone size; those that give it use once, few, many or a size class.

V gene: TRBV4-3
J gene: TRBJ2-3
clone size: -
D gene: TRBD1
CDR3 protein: CASSQDRDRGPDTQYF
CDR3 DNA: TGCGCCAGCAGCCAAGACAGGGACAGGGGTCCAGATACGCAGTATTTT

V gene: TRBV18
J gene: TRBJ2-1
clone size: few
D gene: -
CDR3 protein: CASSPGGGASYNEQFF
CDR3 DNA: TGTGCCAGCTCACCGGGAGGGGGGGCGTCCTACAATGAGCAGTTCTTC

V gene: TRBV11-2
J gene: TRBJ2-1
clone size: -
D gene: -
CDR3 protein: CASSLARGSSYNEQFF
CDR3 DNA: TGTGCCAGCAGCTTAGCTCGGGGCAGCTCCTACAATGAGCAGTTCTTC

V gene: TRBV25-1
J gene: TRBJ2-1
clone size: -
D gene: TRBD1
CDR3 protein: CASSETLDRYNEQFF
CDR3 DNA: TGTGCCAGCAGTGAAACTTTGGACAGGTACAATGAGCAGTTCTTC

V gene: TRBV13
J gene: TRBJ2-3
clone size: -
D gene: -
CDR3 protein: CASSLVDLDTQYF
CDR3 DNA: TGTGCCAGCAGCTTGGTAGATCTAGATACGCAGTATTTT

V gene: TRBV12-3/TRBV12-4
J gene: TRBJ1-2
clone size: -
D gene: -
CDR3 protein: CASRPRSYTF
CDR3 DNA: TGTGCCAGCAGACCCCGGAGCTACACCTTC

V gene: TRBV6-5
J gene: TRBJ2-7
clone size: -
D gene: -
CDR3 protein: CASSPPGWSYEQYF
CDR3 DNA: TGTGCCAGCAGCCCCCCCGGGTGGTCCTACGAGCAGTACTTC

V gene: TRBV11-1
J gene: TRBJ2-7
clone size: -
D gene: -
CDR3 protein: CASSSPGDPYEQYF
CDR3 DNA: TGTGCCAGCAGCTCCCCAGGGGACCCTTACGAGCAGTACTTC

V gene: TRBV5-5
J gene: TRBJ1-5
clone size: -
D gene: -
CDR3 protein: CASSRGTDLYSNQPQHF
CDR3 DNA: TGTGCCAGCAGCCGCGGGACGGATCTCTATAGCAATCAGCCCCAGCATTTT

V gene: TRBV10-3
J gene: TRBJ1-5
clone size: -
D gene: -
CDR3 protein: CAIKEQGSNQPQHF
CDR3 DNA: TGTGCCATCAAGGAACAGGGAAGCAATCAGCCCCAGCATTTT

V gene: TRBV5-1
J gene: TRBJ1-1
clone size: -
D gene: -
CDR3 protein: CASSLVEGSGTEAFF
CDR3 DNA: TGCGCCAGCAGCTTGGTGGAGGGAAGTGGAACTGAAGCTTTCTTT

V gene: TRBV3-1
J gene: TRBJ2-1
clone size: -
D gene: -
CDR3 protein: CASSQEGLVREQFF
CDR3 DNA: TGTGCCAGCAGCCAAGAGGGACTCGTTAGGGAGCAGTTCTTC

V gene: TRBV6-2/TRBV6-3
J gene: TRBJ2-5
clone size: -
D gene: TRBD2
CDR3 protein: CATRTSGEETQYF
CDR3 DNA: TGTGCCACCCGGACTAGCGGGGAAGAGACCCAGTACTTC

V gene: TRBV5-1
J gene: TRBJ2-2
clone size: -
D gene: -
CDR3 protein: CASSSRTANTGELFF
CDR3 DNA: TGCGCCAGCAGCTCCCGGACAGCGAACACCGGGGAGCTGTTTTTT

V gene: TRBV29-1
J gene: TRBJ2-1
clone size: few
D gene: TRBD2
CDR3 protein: CSVGPAAGGLSYNEQFF
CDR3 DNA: TGCAGCGTCGGGCCGGCAGCGGGGGGGCTCTCCTACAATGAGCAGTTCTTC

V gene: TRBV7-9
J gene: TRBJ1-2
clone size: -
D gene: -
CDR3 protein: CASSQTGYYGYTF
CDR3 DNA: TGTGCCAGCAGCCAGACAGGCTACTATGGCTACACCTTC

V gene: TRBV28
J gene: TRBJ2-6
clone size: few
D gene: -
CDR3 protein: CASGHGGSGANVLTF
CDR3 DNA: TGTGCCAGCGGACACGGGGGTTCTGGGGCCAACGTCCTGACTTTC

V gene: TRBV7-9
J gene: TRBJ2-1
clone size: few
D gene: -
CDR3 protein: CASSLDAHEQFF
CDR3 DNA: TGTGCCAGCAGCTTAGATGCGCATGAGCAGTTCTTC

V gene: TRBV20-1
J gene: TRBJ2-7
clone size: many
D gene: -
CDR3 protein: CSASTDSYEQYF
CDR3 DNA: TGCAGTGCTAGCACTGATTCCTACGAGCAGTACTTC

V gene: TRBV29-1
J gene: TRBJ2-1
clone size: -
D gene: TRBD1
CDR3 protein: CSVGRDRGIYNEQFF
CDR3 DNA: TGCAGCGTTGGACGGGACAGGGGAATTTACAATGAGCAGTTCTTC

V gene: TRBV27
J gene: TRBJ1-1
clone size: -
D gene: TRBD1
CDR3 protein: CASRMTGGHPEAFF
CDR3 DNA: TGTGCCAGCAGGATGACAGGGGGCCATCCTGAAGCTTTCTTT

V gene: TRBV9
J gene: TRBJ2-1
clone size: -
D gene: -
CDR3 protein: CASSIGDLNEQFF
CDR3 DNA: TGTGCCAGCAGCATAGGTGACCTAAATGAGCAGTTCTTC

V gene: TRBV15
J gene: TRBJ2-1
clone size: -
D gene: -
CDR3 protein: CATSSTTTERGWAYNEQFF
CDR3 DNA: TGTGCCACCAGCAGCACGACGACTGAACGGGGGTGGGCGTACAATGAGCAGTTCTTC

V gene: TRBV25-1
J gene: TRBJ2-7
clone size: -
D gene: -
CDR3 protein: CATSGPLLAYNEQYF
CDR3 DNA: TGTGCCACCTCGGGGCCCCTTCTCGCCTACAATGAGCAGTACTTC

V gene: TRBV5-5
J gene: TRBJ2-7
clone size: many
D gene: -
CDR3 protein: CASSSLQYEQYF
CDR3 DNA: TGTGCCAGCAGCTCCCTACAATACGAGCAGTACTTC

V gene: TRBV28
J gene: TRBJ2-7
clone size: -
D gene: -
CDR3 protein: CASSFLLTYEQYF
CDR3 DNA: TGTGCCAGCAGTTTCCTCCTCACCTACGAGCAGTACTTC

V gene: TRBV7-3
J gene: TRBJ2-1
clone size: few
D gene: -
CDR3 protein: CASSSNEHNEQFF
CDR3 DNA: TGTGCCAGCAGCTCGAATGAACACAATGAGCAGTTCTTC

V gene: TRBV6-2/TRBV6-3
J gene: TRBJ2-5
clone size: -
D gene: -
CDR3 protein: CASTGQATGTQYF
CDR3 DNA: TGTGCCAGCACAGGTCAAGCAACGGGGACCCAGTACTTC

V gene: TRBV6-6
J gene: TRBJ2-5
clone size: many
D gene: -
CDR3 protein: CASSYPWETQYF
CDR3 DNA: TGTGCCAGCAGTTACCCCTGGGAGACCCAGTACTTC

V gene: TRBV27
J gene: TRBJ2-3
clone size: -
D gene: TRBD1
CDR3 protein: CATGPGQGAIDTQYF
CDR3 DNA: TGTGCCACGGGGCCCGGACAGGGGGCCATAGATACGCAGTATTTT

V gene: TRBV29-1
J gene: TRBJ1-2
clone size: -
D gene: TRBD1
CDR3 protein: CSVGDRGIYGYTF
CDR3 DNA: TGCAGCGTGGGGGACAGGGGGATCTATGGCTACACCTTC

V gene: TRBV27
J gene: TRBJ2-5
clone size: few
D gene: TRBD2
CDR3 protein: CASSLSALAEETQYF
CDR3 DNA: TGTGCCAGCAGTTTATCAGCGCTAGCGGAAGAGACCCAGTACTTC

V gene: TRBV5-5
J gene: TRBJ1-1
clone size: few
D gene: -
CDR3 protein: CASSLWGSDPNTEAFF
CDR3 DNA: TGTGCCAGCAGCTTGTGGGGGTCCGACCCGAACACTGAAGCTTTCTTT

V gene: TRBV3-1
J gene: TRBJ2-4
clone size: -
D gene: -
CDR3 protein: CASSQSREWAKNIQYF
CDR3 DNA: TGTGCCAGCAGCCAAAGCCGGGAATGGGCCAAAAACATTCAGTACTTC

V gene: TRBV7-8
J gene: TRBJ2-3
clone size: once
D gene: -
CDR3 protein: CASSFHRVGETDTQYF
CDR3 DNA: TGTGCCAGCAGCTTTCATAGGGTTGGTGAGACAGATACGCAGTATTTT

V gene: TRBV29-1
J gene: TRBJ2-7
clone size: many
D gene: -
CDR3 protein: CSVEEVRGNEQYF
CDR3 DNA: TGCAGCGTTGAAGAGGTGCGAGGGAACGAGCAGTACTTC

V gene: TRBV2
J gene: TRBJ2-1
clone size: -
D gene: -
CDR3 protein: CTSSEAKYEQFF
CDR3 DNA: TGTACCAGCAGTGAAGCGAAGTATGAGCAGTTCTTC

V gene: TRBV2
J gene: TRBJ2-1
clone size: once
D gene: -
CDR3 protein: CASTSDLQRNEQFF
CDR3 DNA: TGTGCCAGCACTTCGGACCTTCAACGCAATGAGCAGTTCTTC

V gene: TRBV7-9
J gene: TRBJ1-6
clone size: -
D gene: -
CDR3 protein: CASSADTSSYNSPLHF
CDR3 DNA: TGTGCCAGCAGCGCAGACACGAGCTCCTATAATTCACCCCTCCACTTT

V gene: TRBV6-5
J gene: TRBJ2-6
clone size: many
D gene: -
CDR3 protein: CASSDGQPTVLTF
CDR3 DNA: TGTGCCAGCAGTGATGGACAGCCGACCGTCCTGACTTTC

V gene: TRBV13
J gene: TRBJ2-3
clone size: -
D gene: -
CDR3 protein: CASSPEARTDTQYF
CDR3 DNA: TGTGCCAGCAGCCCGGAAGCACGCACAGATACGCAGTATTTT

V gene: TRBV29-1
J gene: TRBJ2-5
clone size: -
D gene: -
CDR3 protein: CSVVPDGETQYF
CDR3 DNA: TGCAGCGTTGTGCCAGACGGAGAGACCCAGTACTTC

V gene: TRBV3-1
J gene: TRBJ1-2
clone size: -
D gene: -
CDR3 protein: CASSQVPRAVSYGYTF
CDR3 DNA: TGTGCCAGCAGCCAAGTCCCGAGGGCGGTTTCATATGGCTACACCTTC

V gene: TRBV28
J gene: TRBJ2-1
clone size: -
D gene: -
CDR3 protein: CASSPMRSGHNEQFF
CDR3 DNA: TGTGCCAGCAGTCCTATGCGGTCAGGACACAATGAGCAGTTCTTC

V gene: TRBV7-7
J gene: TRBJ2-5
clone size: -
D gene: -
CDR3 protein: CASSLEPSGSETQYF
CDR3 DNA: TGTGCTAGCAGCTTAGAGCCTTCAGGGTCAGAGACCCAGTACTTC

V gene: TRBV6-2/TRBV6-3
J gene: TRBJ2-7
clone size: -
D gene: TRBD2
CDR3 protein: CASSRSGTHKYEQYF
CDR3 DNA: TGTGCCAGCAGTCGGAGCGGGACCCATAAATACGAGCAGTACTTC

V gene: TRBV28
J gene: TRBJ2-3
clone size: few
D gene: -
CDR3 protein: CASSINVGDTQYF
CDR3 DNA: TGTGCCAGCAGCATAAACGTGGGAGATACGCAGTATTTT

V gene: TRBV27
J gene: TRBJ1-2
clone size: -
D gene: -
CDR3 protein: CAITIGGLPDVYTF
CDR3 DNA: TGTGCCATCACGATCGGGGGGCTCCCCGATGTCTACACCTTC

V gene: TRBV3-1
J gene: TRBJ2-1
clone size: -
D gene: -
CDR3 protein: CASSQDPRGDSYNEQFF
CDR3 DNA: TGTGCCAGCAGCCAAGATCCGAGGGGGGACTCCTACAATGAGCAGTTCTTC

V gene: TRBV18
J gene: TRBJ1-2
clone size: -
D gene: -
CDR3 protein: CASSLGTGTIGYTF
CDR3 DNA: TGTGCCAGCTCACTTGGCACGGGGACAATCGGCTACACCTTC

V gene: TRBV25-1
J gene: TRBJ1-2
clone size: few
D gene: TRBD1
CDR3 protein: CASSEYGTGKGYTF
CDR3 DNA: TGTGCCAGCAGTGAATATGGGACAGGGAAGGGCTACACCTTC

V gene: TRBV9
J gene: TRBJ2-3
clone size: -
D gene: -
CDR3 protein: CASSAVKNPTDTQYF
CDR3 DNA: TGTGCCAGCAGCGCCGTTAAGAACCCAACAGATACGCAGTATTTT

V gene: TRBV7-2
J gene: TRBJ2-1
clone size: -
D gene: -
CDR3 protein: CASSLRDPSYNEQFF
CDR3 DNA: TGTGCCAGCAGCTTAAGGGACCCCTCCTACAATGAGCAGTTCTTC

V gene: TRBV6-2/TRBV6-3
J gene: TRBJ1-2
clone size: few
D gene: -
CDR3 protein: CASSDAYGYTF
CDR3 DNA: TGTGCCAGCAGCGACGCCTATGGCTACACCTTC

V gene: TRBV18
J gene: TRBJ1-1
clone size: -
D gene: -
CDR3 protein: CASSPSAGFSGEAFF
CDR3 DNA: TGTGCCAGCTCACCATCGGCAGGATTTTCCGGTGAAGCTTTCTTT

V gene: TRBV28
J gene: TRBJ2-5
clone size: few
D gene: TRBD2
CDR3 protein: CASRLRLAGRRETQYF
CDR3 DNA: TGTGCCAGCAGGCTTAGACTAGCGGGGCGGAGAGAGACCCAGTACTTC

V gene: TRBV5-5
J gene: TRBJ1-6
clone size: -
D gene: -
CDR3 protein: CASSLTPGAFGSPLHF
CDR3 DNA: TGTGCCAGCAGCCTCACCCCGGGGGCATTCGGTTCACCCCTCCACTTT

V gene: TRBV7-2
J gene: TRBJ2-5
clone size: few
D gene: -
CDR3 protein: CASSLFGRGRQETQYF
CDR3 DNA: TGTGCCAGCAGCTTATTTGGCAGGGGACGACAAGAGACCCAGTACTTC

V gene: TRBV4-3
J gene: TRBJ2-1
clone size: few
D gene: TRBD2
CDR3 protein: CASSRRARERGYNEQFF
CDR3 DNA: TGCGCCAGCAGCCGGAGGGCCAGGGAGCGGGGGTACAATGAGCAGTTCTTC

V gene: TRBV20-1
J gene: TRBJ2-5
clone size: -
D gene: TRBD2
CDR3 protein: CSALGAGGGEETQYF
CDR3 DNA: TGCAGCGCCCTCGGAGCGGGGGGCGGAGAGGAGACCCAGTACTTC